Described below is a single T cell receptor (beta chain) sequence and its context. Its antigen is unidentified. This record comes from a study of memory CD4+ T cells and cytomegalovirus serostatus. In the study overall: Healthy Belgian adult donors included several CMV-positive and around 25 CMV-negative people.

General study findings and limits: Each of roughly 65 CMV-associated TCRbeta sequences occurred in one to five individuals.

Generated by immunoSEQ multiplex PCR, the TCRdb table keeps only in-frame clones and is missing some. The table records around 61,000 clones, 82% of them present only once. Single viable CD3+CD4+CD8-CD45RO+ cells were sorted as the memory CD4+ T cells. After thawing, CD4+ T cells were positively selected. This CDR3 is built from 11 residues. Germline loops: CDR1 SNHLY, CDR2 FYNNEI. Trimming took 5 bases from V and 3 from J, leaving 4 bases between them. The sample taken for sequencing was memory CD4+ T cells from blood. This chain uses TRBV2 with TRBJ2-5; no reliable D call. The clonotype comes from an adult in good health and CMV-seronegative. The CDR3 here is CASSKEETQYF. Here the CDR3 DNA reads TGTGCCAGCAGTAAGGAAGAGACCCAGTACTTC. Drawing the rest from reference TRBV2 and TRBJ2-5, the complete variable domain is EPEVTQTPSHQVTQMGQEVILRCVPISNHLYFYWYRQILGQKVEFLVSFYNNEISEKSEIFDDQFSVERPDGSNFTLKIRSTKLEDSAMYFCASSKEETQYFGPGTRLLVL.